The 24 T cell receptor beta chains given below trace back to one sample, sequenced in a study of blood T cells in healthy people across ages. Combining a sample-barcoded 5' primer with a J-beta primer mix, a second PCR ran for roughly 7 to 12 cycles. TCRdb reprocessed the 5' RACE reads via MiXCR and lists one record per CDR3 protein. Of over a million distinct CDR3 sequences listed, 42% are singletons. Source material: blood. The receptor set was obtained from a woman between 18 and 29 years old in good health.

The sample holds a few counts of this clonotype. The chain recombines TRBV12-3 or TRBV12-4 with TRBJ2-3; D is possibly TRBD1 (6 bases). Trimming took off 8 bases at V and 3 bases at J, with 6 bases between the two ends. The CDR3 has 11 amino acids. CDR3 sequence: CASGQTDTQYF. In DNA form, the CDR3 reads TGTGCCAGCGGACAGACAGATACGCAGTATTTT.

The chain has TRBV28 and TRBJ2-7, with a tentative D call TRBD1 (5 bases). This CDR3 region has 16 residues. Trimming cost V 5 bases and J 5 bases, with 22 bases left between them. Germline lookup yields CDR1 MDHEN and CDR2 SYDVKM. The CDR3 here is CASSRLGQQAAHEQYF. CDR3 in DNA: TGTGCCAGCAGTCGCTTGGGGCAACAGGCGGCCCACGAGCAGTACTTC.

The V and J genes are TRBV7-2 and TRBJ2-2, with D possibly being TRBD1 or TRBD2 (5 bases each). From germline, CDR1 is SGHTA and CDR2 FQGNSA. V shed 2 bases and J shed 12 bases, with 19 bases lying between them. The CDR3 sequence is 15 residues long. CDR3 nucleotides: TGTGCCAGCAGCTTACGGGAAGGGGCCCTACCTAAGCTGTTTTTT. This translates into CASSLREGALPKLFF.

The V gene is TRBV27, the J gene TRBJ2-1; 9 bases fit TRBD2. The V segment lost 3 bases and the J segment 4 bases; nucleotides outside the gene matches: 4. Germline V gene data show CDR1 as MNHEY and CDR2 as SMNVEV (reference sequence). CDR3 length equals 15 residues. The CDR3: CASSLEGLAYNEQFF. Here the CDR3 DNA reads TGTGCCAGCAGTTTGGAGGGACTAGCTTACAATGAGCAGTTCTTC.

This chain uses TRBV6-1 with TRBJ1-1; D unclear. In germline, CDR1 is MNHNS, CDR2 SASEGT. The CDR3 has 12 residues. Trimming shortened V by 2 bases and J by 6 bases, and 7 bases separated the two germline ends. The CDR3 loop reads CASSEIGSEAFF. The CDR3 DNA reads TGTGCCAGCAGTGAAATAGGGTCTGAAGCTTTCTTT.

This clonotype turned up a few times. This chain connects TRBV20-1 to TRBJ2-3, with no clear D. CDR3 length: 14 residues. Germline assignment: CDR1 DFQATT and CDR2 SNEGSKA (reference sequence). V lost 1 base, J lost 0 bases, and 8 bases lay in between. CDR3 residues: CSARGTTSTDTQYF. CDR3 coding DNA: TGCAGTGCTAGAGGGACCACCAGCACAGATACGCAGTATTTT.

J is TRBJ1-5 and V is TRBV6-6; no firm D call. V was shortened by 0 bases and J by 6 bases, with 12 bases between the two germline ends. Germline values: CDR1 MNHNY, CDR2 SVGAGI (reference sequence). CDR3 length: 15 amino acids. CDR3 region: CASSYSTGNGQPQHF. CDR3 in DNA: TGTGCCAGCAGTTACTCGACGGGAAATGGTCAGCCCCAGCATTTT.

The genes are TRBV7-2 and TRBJ2-4; 8 bases fit TRBD1. The CDR3 covers 15 residues. The ends lost 1 base at V and 15 bases at J; junction bases unmatched: 14. Germline V gene data show CDR1 as SGHTA and CDR2 as FQGNSA. In DNA form, the CDR3 reads TGTGCCAGCAGCTTAGACTCGCGACAGGGGAACATGGTGTACTTC. Its translation is CASSLDSRQGNMVYF.

The gene calls are TRBV5-8 and TRBJ1-2; D not certain. Trimming removed 2 bases from V and 0 bases from J, with 8 bases in between. The CDR3 is 14 residues long. CDR1 SGHTS and CDR2 YDEGEE come from the germline V gene. The chain's CDR3 is CASSFTESNYGYTF. As DNA, the CDR3 is TGTGCCAGCAGCTTCACAGAGTCTAACTATGGCTACACCTTC.

The genes are TRBV9 and TRBJ2-3, with 13 bases lining up with TRBD2. This CDR3 contains 17 residues. Germline CDR1 and CDR2: SGDLS and YYNGEE. Germline trimming cut 3 bases from V and 2 bases from J; bases unmatched to any gene: 6. The CDR3 loop reads CASSATGTSGVTDTQYF. DNA of the CDR3: TGTGCCAGCAGCGCAACCGGGACTAGCGGGGTCACAGATACGCAGTATTTT.

This clonotype was seen just once. The chain is built from TRBV5-1 and TRBJ2-3; 9 positions match TRBD2. Germline CDR1 and CDR2: SGHRS and YFSETQ. This CDR3 has 16 residues. Trimming took 4 bases from V and 0 from J; bases not matched to a gene: 6. CDR3: CASSPGGGASTDTQYF. Here the CDR3 DNA reads TGCGCCAGCAGCCCTGGCGGGGGGGCAAGCACAGATACGCAGTATTTT.

This chain uses TRBV20-1 with TRBJ2-7, with 9 bases matching TRBD1. The germline V gene has CDR1 DFQATT and CDR2 SNEGSKA (reference sequence). This CDR3 is built from 15 residues. V shed 0 bases and J 7 bases; nucleotides not matched to a gene: 10. The CDR3 loop is CSARDLGQGVWEQYF. CDR3 bases: TGCAGTGCTAGAGATCTGGGACAGGGTGTGTGGGAGCAGTACTTC.

This chain uses TRBV2 with TRBJ1-6; D may be TRBD1 (5 bases). The CDR3 has 13 amino acids. V was pared by 4 bases and J by 7 bases, with 8 bases between. CDR1 is SNHLY, CDR2 FYNNEI, per germline. The CDR3 DNA reads as TGTGCCAGCAGTGGTGACAGAAATTCACCCCTCCACTTT. Residues: CASSGDRNSPLHF.

This clonotype appeared a few times. The chain joins TRBV4-1 to TRBJ1-1, with D maybe TRBD1 (6 bases). Looked up from germline, CDR1 is MGHRA and CDR2 is YSYEKL. The CDR3 is made up of 13 amino acids. V was trimmed by 5 bases and J by 3 bases, leaving 10 bases between them. In DNA form, the CDR3 reads TGCGCCAGCAGCTTACGACAGGACACTGAAGCTTTCTTT. Amino acids: CASSLRQDTEAFF.

In this sample, this clonotype turned up many times. This chain joins TRBV29-1 and TRBJ2-5; D perhaps matches TRBD2 (5 bases). The V end was cut by 6 bases, the J end by 4 bases, with 6 bases between. The V gene's germline CDR1 is SQVTM and CDR2 ANQGSEA. The CDR3 consists of 10 residues. CDR3 sequence reads: CSVGVETQYF. As DNA, the CDR3 is TGCAGCGTGGGAGTAGAGACCCAGTACTTC.

The V and J genes are TRBV6-6 and TRBJ1-6; 8 nucleotides line up with TRBD1. Germline CDR1 is MNHNY and CDR2 is SVGAGI (reference sequence). Unmatched junction bases numbered 9, after V lost 5 bases and J lost 9 bases. This CDR3 is built from 15 residues. CDR3 in DNA: TGTGCCAGCAGTGGCTCAGGGGGCGATTCTTCACCCCTCCACTTT. This translates into CASSGSGGDSSPLHF.

The chain is built from TRBV2 and TRBJ1-6; maybe TRBD1 (5 bases). This CDR3 is built from 14 residues. Germline lookup yields CDR1 SNHLY and CDR2 FYNNEI. Between the trimmed V and J ends, which lost 6 bases and 9 bases, there was a span of 15 bases. The DNA for the CDR3 is TGTGCCAGCAGGGAGACCTCAGGGTTTTCACCCCTCCACTTT. It yields the protein CASRETSGFSPLHF.

The chain recombines TRBV20-1 with TRBJ2-1; D is unresolved. The CDR3 extends over 14 amino acids. Germline V gene sequence: CDR1 DFQATT, CDR2 SNEGSKA (reference sequence). V dropped 0 bases and J dropped 14 bases, with 20 bases sitting between them. CDR3 region: CSARDRAVPFQEFF. DNA for the CDR3: TGCAGTGCTAGAGATCGGGCCGTACCGTTTCAGGAGTTCTTC.

The J gene is TRBJ2-5, the V gene TRBV11-2, with 8 bases aligning to TRBD1. The V and J ends lost 5 bases and 5 bases, in that order; junction bases with no gene match: 10. CDR1 is SGHAT, CDR2 FQNNGV, per germline. The CDR3 sequence is 15 residues long. This CDR3 reads CASSPQTTGDETQYF. CDR3 coding DNA: TGTGCCAGCAGCCCTCAAACGACAGGGGACGAGACCCAGTACTTC.

This clonotype was counted a few times. The chain's CDR3 is CSARRGPPNTEAFF. CDR3 DNA: TGCAGTGCTAGAAGGGGGCCGCCGAACACTGAAGCTTTCTTT. The chain has TRBV20-1 and TRBJ1-1; the match to TRBD1 covers 7 bases. V lost 2 bases, J lost 1 base, and 4 bases stayed unmatched. Germline V CDR1 and CDR2: DFQATT, SNEGSKA (reference sequence). The CDR3 extends over 14 amino acids.

This clonotype occurred a few times. The rearrangement links TRBV12-3 or TRBV12-4 to TRBJ1-3; 10 bases line up with TRBD1. V was pared by 6 bases and J by 4 bases, with 6 bases of the junction left unmatched. The CDR3 has 15 residues. The chain's CDR3 is CASRRQGASGNTIYF. CDR3 sequence (DNA): TGTGCCAGCAGACGACAGGGGGCGAGCGGAAACACCATATATTTT.

The chain joins TRBV2 to TRBJ1-2; no definite D call. Germline V gene sequence: CDR1 SNHLY, CDR2 FYNNEI. This CDR3 has 15 amino acids. The germline V and J ends were trimmed by 4 bases and 1 base, with 13 bases remaining between them. The CDR3 here is CASSVPGQNNYGYTF. CDR3 DNA sequence: TGTGCCAGCAGTGTTCCGGGTCAGAATAACTATGGCTACACCTTC. The full variable domain, completed using reference TRBV2 and TRBJ1-2, is EPEVTQTPSHQVTQMGQEVILRCVPISNHLYFYWYRQILGQKVEFLVSFYNNEISEKSEIFDDQFSVERPDGSNFTLKIRSTKLEDSAMYFCASSVPGQNNYGYTFGSGTRLTVV.

V gene TRBV7-9 combines with J gene TRBJ2-3; D is unclear. The CDR3 has 14 amino acids. Trimming shortened V by 5 bases and J by 4 bases, and 13 bases separated the two germline ends. Germline loops: CDR1 SEHNR, CDR2 FQNEAQ (reference sequence). This chain's CDR3 is CASSPEDVPDTQYF. CDR3 nucleotide sequence: TGTGCCAGCAGCCCAGAGGACGTCCCAGATACGCAGTATTTT.

This clonotype was picked up a small number of times. The chain combines TRBV4-1 with TRBJ2-3; TRBD2 agrees at 13 bases. Germline values: CDR1 MGHRA, CDR2 YSYEKL. The trim removed 4 bases at V and 0 bases at J, leaving 7 bases unmatched. The CDR3 totals 18 residues. CDR3 residues: CASSPRLAGGTSTDTQYF. For the CDR3, the DNA is TGCGCCAGCAGCCCCCGACTAGCGGGAGGAACTAGCACAGATACGCAGTATTTT.